One sample yielded the 8 T cell receptor beta chains listed below, sequenced in a study of early T cells in non-severe SARS-CoV-2 infection. TCRdb analysed the 5' RACE reads with MiXCR anew, one entry per CDR3 protein. Found here are some 42,000 distinct CDR3 sequences, roughly 6% of them singletons; the top ten hold about 8%. The sample consisted of whole blood, taken at baseline. These receptors originate from an adult who was a healthcare worker with PCR-confirmed SARS-CoV-2 infection or an uninfected control (not recorded which).

About this clonotype itself: Mismatch with germline at one junction end may stem from a read error. The chain carries TRBV19 and TRBJ2-7; D is perhaps TRBD1 (6 bases). This CDR3 comprises 13 residues. Germline V lookup: CDR1 LNHDA, CDR2 SQIVND (reference sequence). In DNA, the CDR3 is TGTGCCAGCAGAAGACAGGCCGAGTACGTGCAGTACTTC. This translates into CASRRQAEYVQYF.

The sample holds a few counts of this clonotype. The V call is TRBV12-3 or TRBV12-4, the J call TRBJ1-3; no clear D gene. V lost 8 bases and J lost 1, with 3 bases in between. The CDR3 spans 11 residues. The CDR3 protein is CASGSGNTIYF. The DNA of the CDR3 is TGTGCCAGCGGATCTGGAAACACCATATATTTT.

This clonotype was observed many times. CDR3 residues: CASSLSWSRTDTQYF. The CDR3 DNA sequence: TGTGCCAGCAGCTTATCATGGAGCAGGACAGATACGCAGTATTTT. The chain has TRBV5-5 and TRBJ2-3, with D uncertain. The CDR3 is 15 residues long. Germline loops: CDR1 SGHKS, CDR2 YYEKEE (reference sequence). Trimming pared 2 bases from V and 3 bases from J, leaving 13 bases between. Looking up the rest from reference TRBV5-5 and TRBJ2-3 gives the full variable domain: DAGVTQSPTHLIKTRGQQVTLRCSPISGHKSVSWYQQVLGQGPQFIFQYYEKEERGRGNFPDRFSARQFPNYSSELNVNALLLGDSALYLCASSLSWSRTDTQYFGPGTRLTVL.

The rearrangement joins TRBV11-2 to TRBJ2-1; 9 nucleotides align to TRBD2. CDR1 and CDR2 (germline): SGHAT, FQNNGV. The V segment lost 3 bases and the J segment 7 bases; nucleotides outside the gene matches: 10. The CDR3 has 16 residues. CDR3 loop: CASSLAWRGGLNEQFF. The CDR3 DNA reads as TGTGCCAGCAGCTTGGCTTGGCGGGGGGGCCTAAATGAGCAGTTCTTC.

This clonotype was observed many times. The chain couples TRBV9 to TRBJ2-3; 8 bases are a match to TRBD2. Germline V gene sequence: CDR1 SGDLS, CDR2 YYNGEE. The CDR3 runs 15 residues. V dropped 3 bases and J dropped 2; count of bases not matched to a gene: 5. The CDR3 DNA reads TGTGCCAGCAGCGCCAACGGGGGGGCCACAGATACGCAGTATTTT. This sequence encodes CASSANGGATDTQYF.

The V gene is TRBV6-5, the J gene TRBJ2-3; 8 positions match TRBD2. From germline, CDR1 is MNHEY and CDR2 SVGAGI. V dropped 6 bases and J dropped 5; count of bases not matched to a gene: 7. There are 14 residues in the CDR3. In DNA form, the CDR3 reads TGTGCCAGCAGCTCCGGTAGCGGGGAAGATACGCAGTATTTT. Protein sequence: CASSSGSGEDTQYF.

This clonotype was observed at least ten times. The chain links TRBV11-1 to TRBJ2-5; 10 positions agree with TRBD1. CDR1 is SGHAT and CDR2 is FQDESV in the germline V gene (reference sequence). The CDR3 is made up of 16 amino acids. V lost 5 bases and J lost 5; bases outside the gene matches: 11. CDR3 in DNA: TGTGCCAGCAGCCGTCCCGGGACAGGGGCTCAGGAGACCCAGTACTTC. Amino acids: CASSRPGTGAQETQYF.

This clonotype was recorded many times. The genes are TRBV5-1 and TRBJ2-7; TRBD2 matches 8 bases. The CDR3 spans 13 residues. V gave up 7 bases and J gave up 1 base; unmatched junction bases: 4. The germline V gene encodes CDR1 SGHRS and CDR2 YFSETQ. In DNA form, the CDR3 reads TGCGCCAGCCGGGAGGGAGAGTCCTACGAGCAGTACTTC. Translation: CASREGESYEQYF.